The entry below gives a single T cell receptor beta chain sequence along with its context. This CDR3 spans 12 amino acids. Looked up from germline, CDR1 is LGHNT and CDR2 is FRNRAP. This entry is derived from a study of blood T cells in healthy people across ages. Using a J-beta primer mix together with a sample-barcoded 5' primer, a second PCR was run for roughly 7 to 12 cycles. Each CDR3 protein is one row after TCRdb ran MiXCR on the 5' RACE reads. Found here are hundreds of thousands of distinct CDR3 sequences, about 48% of them singletons; the top ten hold around an eighth. This receptor was taken from a man aged 30 to 45 in good health. The chain joins TRBV12-5 to TRBJ2-4, with 7 bases fitting TRBD1. The sequencing sample was made of blood. CDR3 loop: CAQHRGSNIQYF. CDR3 nucleotides: TGTGCGCAACACAGGGGATCAAACATTCAGTACTTC.